The clone carrying this T cell receptor (beta chain) has more than one count but fewer than ten. Its antigen is not known. The sample is drawn from a study of molecular identifiers for immune sequencing clone quantification. Listed TCR primers and previously described methods were used for bulk TCR libraries. MiXCR, applied by TCRdb to the PCR reads, yields one record per CDR3 protein. In the table there are 88,000 or so distinct CDR3 sequences, roughly 21% of which are singletons. Study-wide points: Reportedly, one cell's Jurkat TCR RNA was detected within 1,100,000 naive CD8 cells.

This receptor was taken from a human donor in good health. Some libraries in this study had Jurkat cell RNA spiked in. Sequencing was done on a sample of naive CD8+ T cells from blood, with Jurkat cell RNA spiked in. Specified subset: FACS-sorted CD8+CD4-CCR7+CD45RA+ naive T cells.

CDR3 region: CASTPGAYNEQFF. The CDR3 nucleotides read TGTGCCAGCACTCCTGGAGCCTACAATGAGCAGTTCTTC. The chain uses TRBV6-5 and TRBJ2-1; D remains ambiguous. CDR3 length: 13 residues. Between the trimmed V and J ends, which lost 7 bases and 2 bases, there was a span of 9 bases. Germline V gene data show CDR1 as MNHEY and CDR2 as SVGAGI.